Listed here are 31 T cell receptor beta chains from one sample, sequenced in a study of CD8 T cells in ankylosing spondylitis. These receptors' targets are unknown. General observations from the study: It appeared that ankylosing spondylitis blood was characterized by a TCR beta motif of several highly homologous variants.

Via MiXCR, TCRdb re-called the 5' RACE reads, giving one row per CDR3 protein. The sample has roughly 220,000 distinct CDR3 sequences, about 16% seen once; the top ten hold about 39%. The sample consisted of blood, either unsorted or a sorted T cell fraction (not recorded which). Receptors originate from a male donor with ankylosing spondylitis.

A few counts support this clonotype. The chain employs TRBV30 and TRBJ2-7, with 7 bases that match TRBD1. Germline V lookup: CDR1 GTSNPN, CDR2 SVGIG (reference sequence). J lost 3 bases, V lost 1 base, and 6 bases had no gene match. This CDR3 region has 14 residues. The CDR3 sequence is CAWSDDRDLYEQYF. CDR3 nucleotides: TGTGCCTGGAGTGATGACAGGGACCTCTACGAGCAGTACTTC. Using reference TRBV30 and TRBJ2-7 for the parts outside the CDR3, the full variable domain is SQTIHQWPATLVQPVGSPLSLECTVEGTSNPNLYWYRQAAGRGLQLLFYSVGIGQISSEVPQNLSASRPQDRQFILSSKKLLLSDSGFYLCAWSDDRDLYEQYFGPGTRLTVT.

V and J are TRBV6-5 and TRBJ1-1, with D maybe TRBD1 (5 bases). With 4 bases removed from V and 1 base from J, the gap between germline ends came to 10 bases. Germline loops: CDR1 MNHEY, CDR2 SVGAGI. The CDR3 is 14 amino acids. The CDR3 DNA is TGTGCCAGCAGTTGGGGGACGGCGAACACTGAAGCTTTCTTT. Amino acids: CASSWGTANTEAFF.

The CDR3 nucleotides read TGTGCCAGCAGCGTCGCTAGGGGCGACGAGGATGAGCAGTTCTTC. As protein: CASSVARGDEDEQFF. V and J are TRBV9 and TRBJ2-1; possibly TRBD1 for D (5 bases). The germline V gene encodes CDR1 SGDLS and CDR2 YYNGEE. V lost 2 bases and J 8 bases, leaving 17 bases between the germline ends. The CDR3 contains 15 residues.

J is TRBJ2-3 and V is TRBV12-3 or TRBV12-4, with TRBD2 matching 10 bases. The CDR3 extends over 19 amino acids. Unmatched junction bases numbered 15, after V lost 6 bases and J lost 0 bases. DNA of the CDR3: TGTGCCAGCAGCTCAAAGCTAGCGGGGGTCCCTCCAAGCACAGATACGCAGTATTTT. This encodes CASSSKLAGVPPSTDTQYF.

The table lists this clonotype with a few counts. The rearrangement uses TRBV12-3 or TRBV12-4 and TRBJ2-5, with TRBD2 matching 13 bases. Unmatched junction bases numbered 8, after V lost 3 bases and J lost 13 bases. CDR3 length: 14 amino acids. CDR3 coding DNA: TGTGCCAGCAGTTTTTGGACTAGCGGGGGCCCGGTGTACTTC. This codes for CASSFWTSGGPVYF.

J is TRBJ1-4 and V is TRBV7-8; TRBD1 might be the D (5 bases). The CDR3 loop spans 15 amino acids. Germline CDR1 SGHVS, CDR2 FQNEAQ. Between the trimmed V and J ends, which lost 1 base and 6 bases, there was a span of 12 bases. The CDR3 is CASSLGPGWDEKLFF. CDR3 nucleotide sequence: TGTGCCAGCAGCTTAGGTCCAGGGTGGGATGAAAAACTGTTTTTT.

The V call is TRBV10-3, the J call TRBJ2-2; D might be TRBD1 or TRBD2, each matching 5 bases. This CDR3 is built from 16 residues. Germline assignment: CDR1 ENHRY and CDR2 SYGVKD. Trimming took off 0 bases at V and 0 bases at J, with 8 bases between the two ends. The CDR3 is CAISESGRANTGELFF. The CDR3 region has the DNA TGTGCCATCAGTGAGTCGGGACGGGCGAACACCGGGGAGCTGTTTTTT.

This clonotype was seen ten or more times. The CDR3 bases are TGTGCCAGCAGTAACACCGGGGAGCTGTTTTTT. Amino acids: CASSNTGELFF. This rearrangement joins TRBV12-3 or TRBV12-4 to TRBJ2-2; D is uncertain. The CDR3 runs to 11 residues. The V and J ends lost 5 bases and 2 bases respectively, with 0 bases between them.

This chain joins TRBV6-2 or TRBV6-3 and TRBJ1-5, with 7 bases matching TRBD1. Germline loops: CDR1 MNHEY, CDR2 SVGEGT. The CDR3 spans 17 residues. J was trimmed by 1 base and V by 4 bases; bases with no gene match: 10. The CDR3 nucleotides are TGTGCCAGCAGTTCCTCTCGGGACAGCGCGAGCAATCAGCCCCAGCATTTT. Translated, it gives CASSSSRDSASNQPQHF.

This CDR3 reads CASSSRDRGPGYTF. As DNA, the CDR3 is TGTGCCAGCAGTTCTAGGGACAGGGGGCCTGGCTACACCTTC. This chain connects TRBV12-3 or TRBV12-4 to TRBJ1-2, with TRBD1 identical over 12 bases. The CDR3 loop spans 14 amino acids. The J segment lost 7 bases and the V segment lost 4 bases, leaving 4 bases of the junction unmatched.

This clonotype has just a few counts. The chain carries TRBV2 and TRBJ2-3; 8 bases align to TRBD1. The V gene end was trimmed by 7 bases and the J gene end by 0 bases; junction bases not matched to a gene: 18. The CDR3 consists of 19 residues. CDR1 is SNHLY and CDR2 is FYNNEI in the germline V gene. For the CDR3, the DNA is TGTGCCAGCAACGGCGGAATTAGCCGGACAGGGACTAGCACAGATACGCAGTATTTT. Translated: CASNGGISRTGTSTDTQYF. The whole variable domain, remainder taken from reference TRBV2 and TRBJ2-3, is EPEVTQTPSHQVTQMGQEVILRCVPISNHLYFYWYRQILGQKVEFLVSFYNNEISEKSEIFDDQFSVERPDGSNFTLKIRSTKLEDSAMYFCASNGGISRTGTSTDTQYFGPGTRLTVL.

This clonotype was detected many times. V usage is TRBV29-1 and J usage is TRBJ2-1; 10 bases align to TRBD2. The CDR3 contains 16 residues. After removal of 3 bases from V and 2 bases from J, the junction contained 7 bases not matched to a gene. CDR1 and CDR2 (germline): SQVTM, ANQGSEA. CDR3 region: CSVDAQLAGTYNEQFF. The CDR3 coding sequence is TGCAGCGTTGACGCTCAACTAGCGGGAACCTACAATGAGCAGTTCTTC.

This clonotype has more than one count but fewer than ten. The chain has TRBV7-3 and TRBJ2-1; D may correspond to TRBD1 or TRBD2 (7 bases each). This CDR3 region has 17 residues. Trimming took off 3 bases at V and 7 bases at J, with 22 bases between the two ends. In germline, CDR1 is SGHTA, CDR2 FQGTGA. Written as DNA, the CDR3 is TGTGCCAGCAGCTTGCTTGGGGGGGGACAGACAAGGAATGAGCAGTTCTTC. As protein: CASSLLGGGQTRNEQFF.

The chain is built from TRBV3-1 and TRBJ2-3; possible D gene TRBD2, 5 bases. V shed 0 bases and J shed 5 bases, with 6 bases lying between them. This CDR3 contains 13 residues. Germline CDR1 and CDR2: LGHDT and YNNKEL (reference sequence). In DNA form, the CDR3 reads TGTGCCAGCAGCCAAGACGGGGAAGATACGCAGTATTTT. The encoded protein is CASSQDGEDTQYF.

This clonotype has just a few counts. The V call is TRBV29-1, the J call TRBJ1-2; 7 nucleotides agree with TRBD1. The CDR3 spans 14 residues. V lost 6 bases and J lost 3; bases outside the gene matches: 10. In germline, CDR1 is SQVTM, CDR2 ANQGSEA. Written as DNA, the CDR3 is TGCAGCGTCCCGTCGCGGGACAGACACTATGGCTACACCTTC. Translation gives CSVPSRDRHYGYTF.

This clonotype was seen only a few times. The rearrangement uses TRBV28 and TRBJ1-1; D is unclear. V lost 6 bases to trimming and J lost 1 base, with 12 bases between them. Per germline, CDR1 MDHEN and CDR2 SYDVKM. The CDR3 has 14 residues. As DNA, the CDR3 is TGTGCCAGCAGCCTACTGCAGACGAACACTGAAGCTTTCTTT. The encoded protein is CASSLLQTNTEAFF.

This clonotype was found a few times. V is TRBV7-2 and J is TRBJ2-7, with D perhaps being TRBD1 or TRBD2 (5 bases each). The V gene's germline CDR1 is SGHTA and CDR2 FQGNSA. V was clipped by 3 bases and J by 0 bases, with 9 bases between them. This CDR3 has 14 amino acids. As DNA, the CDR3 is TGTGCCAGCAGCTTCGGGGACCGCTCCTACGAGCAGTACTTC. Its translation is CASSFGDRSYEQYF.

This clonotype was observed a handful of times. The chain carries TRBV12-3 or TRBV12-4 and TRBJ2-7; the D call may be TRBD1 or TRBD2 (5 bases each). The CDR3 extends over 13 amino acids. V shed 6 bases and J shed 3 bases, with 12 bases lying between them. CDR3 loop: CASSRDPFYEQYF. In nucleotides, the CDR3 is TGTGCCAGCAGCCGGGACCCATTCTACGAGCAGTACTTC.

This clonotype was picked up many times. The CDR3 coding sequence is TGCAGTGCTAGGTCGGACAGGGACCCCTTCTACGAGCAGTACTTC. Protein: CSARSDRDPFYEQYF. The chain employs TRBV20-1 and TRBJ2-7; 8 nucleotides line up with TRBD1. This CDR3 is built from 15 residues. V lost 3 bases and J lost 3; bases outside the gene matches: 10. Looked up from germline, CDR1 is DFQATT and CDR2 is SNEGSKA (reference sequence).

Written as DNA, the CDR3 is TGTGCCAGTAGGAGGACAGGGGGCTATGTTGACACTGAAGCTTTCTTT. Encoded protein: CASRRTGGYVDTEAFF. The chain joins TRBV19 to TRBJ1-1; 11 bases are shared with TRBD1. This CDR3 is 16 amino acids long. The germline V gene encodes CDR1 LNHDA and CDR2 SQIVND (reference sequence). J lost 3 bases, V lost 6 bases, and 9 bases had no gene match.

The chain uses TRBV7-9 and TRBJ1-4; 8 nucleotides line up with TRBD1. V gave up 4 bases and J gave up 6 bases; unmatched junction bases: 7. The CDR3 runs 15 residues. In germline, CDR1 is SEHNR, CDR2 FQNEAQ (reference sequence). DNA of the CDR3: TGTGCCAGCAGCTCACAGGACAGGGTGTATGAAAAACTGTTTTTT. It specifies CASSSQDRVYEKLFF.

This clonotype was counted at least ten times. The chain is built from TRBV12-3 or TRBV12-4 and TRBJ2-6; D is unclear. The CDR3 consists of 14 residues. V was trimmed by 2 bases and J by 4 bases, leaving 6 bases between them. The CDR3 region has the DNA TGTGCCAGCAGTTTAAGTGGCGGGGCCAACGTCCTGACTTTC. This translates into CASSLSGGANVLTF.

In the case of this clonotype: The CDR3 does not end in the conserved phenylalanine or tryptophan, so this is likely a read error. The V call is TRBV4-1, the J call TRBJ1-6; possible D gene TRBD1, 5 bases. Germline loops: CDR1 MGHRA, CDR2 YSYEKL. This CDR3 is 14 amino acids long. V was clipped by 4 bases and J by 6 bases, with 10 bases between them. The CDR3 DNA sequence: TGCGCCAGCAGCCTCGGGGGAGCTAATTCACCCCTCCACCTT. The encoded protein is CASSLGGANSPLHL.

This chain joins TRBV28 and TRBJ2-5; D possibly matches TRBD1 or TRBD2 (5 bases each). Germline CDR1 and CDR2: MDHEN and SYDVKM. V was pared by 3 bases and J by 5 bases, with 13 bases between. This CDR3 spans 14 amino acids. Written as DNA, the CDR3 is TGTGCCAGCAGTTTCAGGGAGATGGAGGAGACCCAGTACTTC. Encoded protein: CASSFREMEETQYF.

This sequence joins TRBV5-4 and TRBJ2-2, with 12 bases fitting TRBD2. V dropped 0 bases and J dropped 7; count of bases not matched to a gene: 16. The CDR3 runs to 20 residues. Germline V gene data show CDR1 as SGHNT and CDR2 as YYREEE (reference sequence). The CDR3 region is CASSLVASGRAHGFGGELFF. In nucleotides, the CDR3 is TGTGCCAGCAGCTTGGTAGCTAGCGGGAGGGCCCACGGTTTCGGCGGGGAGCTGTTTTTT. Filled out from reference TRBV5-4 and TRBJ2-2, the complete variable domain reads ETGVTQSPTHLIKTRGQQVTLRCSSQSGHNTVSWYQQALGQGPQFIFQYYREEENGRGNFPPRFSGLQFPNYSSELNVNALELDDSALYLCASSLVASGRAHGFGGELFFGEGSRLTVL.

The chain's CDR3 is CASSQLGWRGTSTDTQYF. In nucleotides, the CDR3 is TGTGCCAGCAGCCAATTGGGATGGAGGGGCACTAGCACAGATACGCAGTATTTT. This chain connects TRBV3-1 to TRBJ2-3; weak D call: TRBD2 (6 bases). This CDR3 is built from 18 residues. CDR1 LGHDT and CDR2 YNNKEL come from the germline V gene (reference sequence). Trimming removed 2 bases at V and 0 bases at J, with 18 bases between.

This clonotype was counted at least ten times. The chain recombines TRBV7-6 with TRBJ2-7, with 7 nucleotides matching TRBD2. Trimming removed 5 bases from V and 4 bases from J; junction bases left unmatched: 11. This CDR3 has 15 residues. Germline values: CDR1 SGHVS, CDR2 FNYEAQ. The CDR3: CASSPSGGQGYEQYF. CDR3 DNA: TGTGCCAGCAGCCCCTCGGGGGGTCAAGGATACGAGCAGTACTTC. The full variable domain, its missing parts supplied by reference TRBV7-6 and TRBJ2-7, is GAGVSQSPRYKVTKRGQDVALRCDPISGHVSLYWYRQALGQGPEFLTYFNYEAQQDKSGLPNDRFSAERPEGSISTLTIQRTEQRDSAMYRCASSPSGGQGYEQYFGPGTRLTVT.

The chain uses TRBV11-2 and TRBJ1-2, with D perhaps TRBD1 (5 bases). Germline loops: CDR1 SGHAT, CDR2 FQNNGV. The CDR3 consists of 15 residues. Trimming cost V 3 bases and J 2 bases, with 13 bases left between them. The CDR3 DNA sequence: TGTGCCAGCAGCTTGCAGGGTGCCGCCAACTATGGCTACACCTTC. Protein sequence: CASSLQGAANYGYTF.

The chain carries TRBV5-1 and TRBJ1-2, with TRBD1 as a possible D gene (5 bases). The V end lost 5 bases, the J end lost 1 base, and 9 bases lay between the germline ends. Germline CDR1 and CDR2: SGHRS and YFSETQ. The CDR3 loop spans 13 amino acids. As DNA, the CDR3 is TGCGCCAGCAGACCGGACATTAACTATGGCTACACCTTC. Protein: CASRPDINYGYTF.

The gene calls are TRBV11-2 and TRBJ2-7, with TRBD2 matching over 8 bases. The CDR3 runs to 15 residues. The trim removed 5 bases at V and 4 bases at J, leaving 10 bases unmatched. Germline V CDR1 and CDR2: SGHAT, FQNNGV. CDR3 sequence reads: CASSPSEREWYEQYF. CDR3 DNA: TGTGCCAGCAGCCCTAGTGAGCGGGAGTGGTACGAGCAGTACTTC. Based on the CDR3 plus reference TRBV11-2 and TRBJ2-7, the full variable domain is EAGVAQSPRYKIIEKRQSVAFWCNPISGHATLYWYQQILGQGPKLLIQFQNNGVVDDSQLPKDRFSAERLKGVDSTLKIQPAKLEDSAVYLCASSPSEREWYEQYFGPGTRLTVT.

This clonotype was detected ten times or more. The V call is TRBV12-3 or TRBV12-4, the J call TRBJ2-1, with D possibly matching TRBD1 (5 bases). This CDR3 is built from 11 residues. With 6 bases removed from V and 8 bases from J, the gap between germline ends came to 8 bases. The CDR3 DNA reads as TGTGCCAGCAGCCCAGGGTATGAGCAGTTCTTC. Protein sequence: CASSPGYEQFF.